This T cell receptor beta chain was sequenced during a study of CD8 T cells in Susac syndrome (dated by TCRdb to about 2019). In the study overall: Repertoire sequencing was used to test whether CD8+ T cell activation and differentiation in Susac syndrome was antigen driven.

Relative to germline, V is 0 bases shorter and J is 8 bases shorter, with 13 bases between their ends. The CDR3 starts with the cysteine, ends with the phenylalanine, and has 14 residues. The kept DNA is CDR3 alone, 42 bases in frame from the first base. Via the germline V gene (reference sequence), CDR1 is MNHNY and CDR2 SVGAGI. Of note for this clonotype: This clone's antigen is unknown. Within one base of it there is no much larger clone, and no base qualities were kept.

The research as a whole found: The TCR sequencing and HLA analysis was acknowledged to have included a relatively small number of individuals.

RNA was extracted using the RNeasy kit, and roughly 0.5 to 1 microgram was reverse transcribed with random hexamers. The immunoSEQ multiplex PCR assay, covering 54 Vbeta and 13 Jbeta segments, was used to amplify TCR beta CDR3 regions. Bias from PCR amplification was corrected by using a synthetic template baseline for primer optimization and for computational correction. Processing in the source paper ran as follows. Only productive sequences were kept, with reads annotated to V, D and J genes according to IMGT and analyzed in immunoSEQ Analyzer. To calculate clonality, Shannon entropy was normalized by log2 of the number of productive unique sequences and then subtracted from one. For each patient and control, public and private clones were evaluated among the 100 most prevalent clones. A clone was defined as Susac-specific if it was absent from the healthy and MS cohorts, from about 1,100 published viral clones and from other ImmuneACCESS disease sequences. The public reads were quality trimmed at Q25 with fastp and then assembled into clones with MiXCR by TCRdb, keeping productive beta chains. Each entry is one CDR3 protein sequence, shown with its most common DNA and genes. The V and J calls and clone size come from TCRdb's table, not from the authors' own analysis. Within this sample are 150,000 to 200,000 distinct CDR3 sequences, with roughly 95% of them counted one time only. Jointly, the top ten make up 0.093% of the sample.

Peripheral blood CD8+ and CD4+ T cells from healthy donors, Susac syndrome patients and multiple sclerosis patients were profiled using high-throughput TCR beta sequencing. The multiple sclerosis controls were treatment-naive patients whose relapsing-remitting disease, either stable or active, fulfilled the revised McDonald criteria. Bulk CD8+ and CD4+ T cells were purified by magnetic negative isolation, while CD8+ TEMRA cells were enriched using FACS. Blood was drawn into EDTA tubes, processed within 24 hours, and PBMCs were isolated by density gradient centrifugation. PBMCs intended for TCR sequencing were cryopreserved in liquid nitrogen and thawed later in a water bath at 37 degrees C. The sorted or isolated CD4+, CD8+ and CD8+ TEMRA cells reached a purity of at least 90%.

Sequenced input: CD4+ T cells from PBMCs. Here the chain combines TRBV6-6 and TRBJ1-2; matching of 6 bases hints at TRBD1 as the D gene. The origin of this receptor is a human donor with multiple sclerosis. At the DNA level, the sequence is TGTGCCAGCAGTTACTCGCGGCAGGGGATGGGCTACACCTTC. Translated, it reads CASSYSRQGMGYTF.